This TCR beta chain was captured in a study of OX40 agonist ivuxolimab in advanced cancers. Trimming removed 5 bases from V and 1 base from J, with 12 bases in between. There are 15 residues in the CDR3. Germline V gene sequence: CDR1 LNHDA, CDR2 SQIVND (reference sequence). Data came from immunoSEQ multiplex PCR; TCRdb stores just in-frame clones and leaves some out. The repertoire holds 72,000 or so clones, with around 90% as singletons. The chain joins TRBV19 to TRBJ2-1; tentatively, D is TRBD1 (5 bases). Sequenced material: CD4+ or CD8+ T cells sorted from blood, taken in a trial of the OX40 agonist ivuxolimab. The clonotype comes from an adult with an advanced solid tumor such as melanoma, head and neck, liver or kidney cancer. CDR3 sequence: CASSGLAGSYNEQFF. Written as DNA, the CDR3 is TGTGCCAGTAGTGGGTTGGCAGGGTCCTACAATGAGCAGTTCTTC.